These T cell receptor beta chains were read from a single sample in a study of shared clonotypes between healthy human individuals. The data were produced by immunoSEQ multiplex PCR, yet TCRdb's version contains in-frame clones alone and is incomplete. The repertoire includes about 1.1 million clones, around 82% of them detected once, and roughly 0.62% sits in the top ten. Sequenced sample: memory CD4+ T cells from PBMCs. The receptors were sampled from a man between 18 and 29 years old in good health. Some clones in this sample may be carry-over from other donors' samples. CDR3s include the opening cysteine and the closing phenylalanine or tryptophan. Each record gives: clone size, V gene, D gene, J gene, CDR3 DNA, CDR3 protein. The D gene is left open where the match is weak. Expanded clones get a size class; other rows say once, few or many, or leave the size out.

-,TRBV28,TRBD2,TRBJ2-1,TGTGCCAGCAGTTTAGGGACTAGCGGGAGGGCCTACAATGAGCAGTTCTTC,CASSLGTSGRAYNEQFF
-,TRBV28,TRBD2,TRBJ2-7,TGTGCCAGCAGGGCCGGGAGGTTACGAGTGTTCGAGCAGTACTTC,CASRAGRLRVFEQYF
few,TRBV9,-,TRBJ2-1,TGTGCCAGCAGCGTAGGGGGTACCTACAATGAGCAGTTCTTC,CASSVGGTYNEQFF
-,TRBV28,-,TRBJ1-2,TGTGCCAGCAGTTTTCGCGGGGGAGAGGGCGGCTACACCTTC,CASSFRGGEGGYTF
-,TRBV10-2,-,TRBJ2-3,TGCGCCTCCTCGCGGGGAAGGCAGGATACGCAGTATTTT,CASSRGRQDTQYF
-,TRBV5-8,-,TRBJ2-5,TGTGCCAGCAGCCCGAGAGGGTCCAAAGAGACCCAGTACTTC,CASSPRGSKETQYF
few,TRBV2,-,TRBJ2-5,TGTGCCAGCAGTGTGGAGGACCAAGAGACCCAGTACTTC,CASSVEDQETQYF
-,TRBV20-1,-,TRBJ1-4,TGCAGTGCTGCCGGGAGCCTTATGTTTTTT,CSAAGSLMFF
-,TRBV9,-,TRBJ2-7,TGTGCCAGCAGCCCCCGGTGGGGTGAGGGGAACTACGAGCAGTACTTC,CASSPRWGEGNYEQYF
once,TRBV7-8,-,TRBJ1-5,TGTGCCAGCAGCTTAGTGGCAGGGTCTAGCAATCAGCCCCAGCATTTT,CASSLVAGSSNQPQHF
-,TRBV27,TRBD2,TRBJ2-1,TGTGCCAGCAGTTCCGTACTAGCGGATCCTTACAATGAGCAGTTCTTC,CASSSVLADPYNEQFF
-,TRBV5-6,TRBD1,TRBJ1-3,TGTGCCAGCAGCTCCGGGACAGGGGACGGAAACACCATATATTTT,CASSSGTGDGNTIYF
many,TRBV19,TRBD1,TRBJ1-2,TGTGCCAGTAGTCGACAGGGGGACTATGGCTACACCTTC,CASSRQGDYGYTF
-,TRBV29-1,-,TRBJ1-2,TGCAGCGTTGTTCCCTCGGCTGGATATGGCTACACCTTC,CSVVPSAGYGYTF
-,TRBV4-2,TRBD1,TRBJ2-7,TGTGCCAGCAGCCGGGACAGCCTCTACGAGCAGTACTTC,CASSRDSLYEQYF
-,TRBV6-1,-,TRBJ2-2,TGTGCCAGCAGTGTGCAACAGAACACCGGGGAGCTGTTTTTT,CASSVQQNTGELFF
-,TRBV18,TRBD2,TRBJ2-5,TGTGCCAGCTCCCTGGGGACTAGTGTGGAGACCCAGTACTTC,CASSLGTSVETQYF
-,TRBV18,TRBD1,TRBJ1-2,TGTGCCAGCTCACCTTCCGACAGGGGGGGCTATGGCTACACCTTC,CASSPSDRGGYGYTF
-,TRBV21-1,-,TRBJ2-3,TGTGCCAGCCCCCTTACCCCTCGACTAGTCCTAGTCCGCACAGATACGCAGTATTTT,CASPLTPRLVLVRTDTQYF
-,TRBV30,-,TRBJ1-5,TGTGCCTGGACGTTAGACCGCGGTCAGCCCCAGCATTTT,CAWTLDRGQPQHF
-,TRBV27,-,TRBJ1-1,TGTGCCAGCAGGCCCTCTCCGGCAGCCTTGAACACTGAAGCTTTCTTT,CASRPSPAALNTEAFF
-,TRBV6-6,TRBD2,TRBJ2-3,TGTGCCAGCAGTTACGGAGCGGGAGGGACAGATACGCAGTATTTT,CASSYGAGGTDTQYF
-,TRBV6-4,TRBD2,TRBJ2-1,TGTGCCAGCACCGGACCCGGGACTACATTCAGTGACAATGAGCAGTTCTTC,CASTGPGTTFSDNEQFF
-,TRBV28,-,TRBJ1-4,TGTGCCAGCAGTCCGCCCGGGGGCGAAAATGAAAAACTGTTTTTT,CASSPPGGENEKLFF
-,TRBV6-5,-,TRBJ1-2,TGTGCCAGCAGTTACGGAGGGAACTATGGCTACACCTTC,CASSYGGNYGYTF
-,TRBV19,TRBD1,TRBJ2-2,TGTGCCAGTCGGGACAGAACCGGGGAGCTGTTTTTT,CASRDRTGELFF
-,TRBV4-1,-,TRBJ2-3,TGCGCCAGCAGCCAGCAGGGCGTCGGCACAGATACGCAGTATTTT,CASSQQGVGTDTQYF
once,TRBV5-5,-,TRBJ1-5,TGTGCCAGCAGCTCCAATCCCGGTCCGGCCCAGCATTTT,CASSSNPGPAQHF
-,TRBV10-3,TRBD1,TRBJ2-2,TGTGCCATCAGCGACAGGGTGAACACCGGGGAGCTGTTTTTT,CAISDRVNTGELFF
-,TRBV14,-,TRBJ2-7,TGTGCCAGCAGCCAGGGGCGGCTGAAGCAGTACTTC,CASSQGRLKQYF
-,TRBV2,TRBD2,TRBJ2-3,TGTGCCAGCAGTGGTCTAGCGGGCACAGATACGCAGTATTTT,CASSGLAGTDTQYF
-,TRBV5-6,-,TRBJ1-5,TGTGCCAGCAGCTTGGGTCTAGGGGATCAGCCCCAGCATTTT,CASSLGLGDQPQHF
-,TRBV25-1,-,TRBJ2-1,TGTGCCAGCAGTGAATTGTGGTCCAGCTCCTACAATGAGCAGTTCTTC,CASSELWSSSYNEQFF
-,TRBV5-4,TRBD2,TRBJ2-1,TGTGCCAGCAGCTCCCCGACTAGCGGAAACAATGAGCAGTTCTTC,CASSSPTSGNNEQFF
-,TRBV5-6,-,TRBJ1-3,TGTGCCAGCAGCTTGTCCGGTAAGAGCTCTGGAAACACCATATATTTT,CASSLSGKSSGNTIYF